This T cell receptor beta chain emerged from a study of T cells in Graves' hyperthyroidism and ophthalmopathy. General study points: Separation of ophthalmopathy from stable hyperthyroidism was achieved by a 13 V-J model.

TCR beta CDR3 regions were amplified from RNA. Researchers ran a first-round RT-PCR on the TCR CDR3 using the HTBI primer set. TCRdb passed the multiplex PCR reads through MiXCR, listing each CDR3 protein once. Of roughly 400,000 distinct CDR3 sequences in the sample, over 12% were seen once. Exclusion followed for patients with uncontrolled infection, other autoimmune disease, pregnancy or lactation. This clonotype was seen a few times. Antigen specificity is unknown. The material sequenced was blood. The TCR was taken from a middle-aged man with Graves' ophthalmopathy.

The CDR3 coding sequence is TGTGCCAGCAGTGAGTCTGGGGGGCGAGGAGATACGCAGTATTTT. Amino acids: CASSESGGRGDTQYF. The V and J genes are TRBV2 and TRBJ2-3; either TRBD1 or TRBD2 may fit D (6 bases each). CDR1 SNHLY and CDR2 FYNNEI come from the germline V gene. The CDR3 spans 15 residues. Trimming pared 3 bases from V and 5 bases from J, leaving 15 bases between.